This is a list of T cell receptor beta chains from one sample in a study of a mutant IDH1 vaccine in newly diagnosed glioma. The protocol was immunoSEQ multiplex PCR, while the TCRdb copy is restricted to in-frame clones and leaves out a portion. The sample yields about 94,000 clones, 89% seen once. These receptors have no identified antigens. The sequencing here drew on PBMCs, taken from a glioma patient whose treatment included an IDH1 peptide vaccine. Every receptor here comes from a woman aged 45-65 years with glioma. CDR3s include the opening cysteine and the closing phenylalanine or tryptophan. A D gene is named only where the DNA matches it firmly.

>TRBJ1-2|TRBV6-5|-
TGTGCCAGCAGTTACCCAGGCTGGGGTCAAGGCTACACCTTC
CASSYPGWGQGYTF
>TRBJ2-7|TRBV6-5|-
TGTGCCAGCAGAAGGGTAGACCCAACCTACGAGCAGTACTTC
CASRRVDPTYEQYF
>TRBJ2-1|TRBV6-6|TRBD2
TGTGCCAGCAGCCCCGCGGCTAGCGGGAGCGTTTTTGAGCAGTTCTTC
CASSPAASGSVFEQFF
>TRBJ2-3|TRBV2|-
TGTGCCAGCAGTGAAGAGGGAACGCAGTATTTT
CASSEEGTQYF
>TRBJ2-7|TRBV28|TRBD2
TGTGCCAGCAGCCAGAGACTAGCGGGAGGGTTTTACGAGCAGTACTTC
CASSQRLAGGFYEQYF
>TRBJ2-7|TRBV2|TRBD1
TGTGCCAGCAATGGAGGCCGGGACAGGAGCTTCTACGAGCAGTACTTC
CASNGGRDRSFYEQYF
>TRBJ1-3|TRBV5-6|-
TGTGCCAGCAGCCCCCAGACAGGAAACACCATATATTTT
CASSPQTGNTIYF
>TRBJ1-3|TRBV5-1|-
TGCGCCAGCAAGCAGGAAGCTGGAAACACCATATATTTT
CASKQEAGNTIYF
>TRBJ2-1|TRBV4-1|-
TGCGCCAGCAGCCGAGGAGCGAGGGAGCACAATGAGCAGTTCTTC
CASSRGAREHNEQFF
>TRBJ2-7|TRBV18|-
TGTGCCAGCTCACCACCAGGGGCCGAGCAGTACTTC
CASSPPGAEQYF
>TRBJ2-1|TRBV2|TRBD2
TGTGCCAGCAGTGAATGGACTAGCGGGAGGTACAATGAGCAGTTCTTC
CASSEWTSGRYNEQFF
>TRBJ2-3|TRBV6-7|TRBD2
TGTGCCAGCAGTTACGGCCCTAGCGGGAGGGGCACAGATACGCAGTATTTT
CASSYGPSGRGTDTQYF
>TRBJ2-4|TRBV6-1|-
TGTGCCAGCAGTGAAACAGGCGAACTAAACATTCAGTACTTC
CASSETGELNIQYF
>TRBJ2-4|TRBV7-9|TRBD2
TGTGCCAGCAGCTTAGGGGGTAGCGGGAGGGCCGGGGCCAAAAACATTCAGTACTTC
CASSLGGSGRAGAKNIQYF